This T cell receptor (beta chain) was identified in a study of cytomegalovirus exposure and HLA in healthy donors. Using immunoSEQ multiplex PCR, the repertoire was profiled, and TCRdb retains in-frame clones only, with some absent. The data contain over 200,000 clones, around 90% of them singletons. This clone appeared a few times. The V gene's germline CDR1 is KGHSH and CDR2 LQKENI. With V trimmed by 3 bases and J by 4 bases, 10 bases remained unmatched. CDR3 size: 16 residues. The TCR comes from a woman aged 18-35 years in good health and CMV-seronegative. Sequencing input: PBMCs. The chain recombines TRBV18 with TRBJ1-2, with 8 nucleotides matching TRBD1. For the CDR3, the DNA is TGTGCCAGCTCACCGGTTCCCCAGGGGGCTCGCTATGGCTACACCTTC. It encodes CASSPVPQGARYGYTF.